This T cell receptor (beta chain) was identified in a study of shared clonotypes between healthy human individuals. Study-level results: Only blood samples were collected, and tissue repertoires likely differ. Lower generation probabilities were found for non-shared clonotypes than for those shared by all four donors. Among donors, the sharing of clonotypes was expected to be influenced by sequencing depth.

This clone was seen only once. Its cognate antigen is unknown. Germline lookup yields CDR1 MGHRA and CDR2 YSYEKL. CDR3 length: 14 amino acids. Trimming at V came to 5 bases and at J to 3 bases, leaving 5 bases not matched to a gene. Produced via immunoSEQ multiplex PCR; TCRdb's table is partial and in-frame only. The table lists about 2.1 million clones, over 85% of them singletons. As defined, naive CD8 cells were CD45RO-negative and positively selected for CCR7, with terminally differentiated effector memory CD45RA+ cells excluded. Every donor was a Caucasian adult from Nashville, Tennessee. The clonotype was recovered from a man aged 18 to 30 in good health. Some clones in this sample may be carry-over from other donors' samples. Source material: naive CD8+ T cells from PBMCs. The chain carries TRBV4-1 and TRBJ2-7, with 9 bases fitting TRBD1. The CDR3 sequence: CASSFGQGNYEQYF. The CDR3 DNA sequence: TGCGCCAGCAGCTTTGGACAGGGGAACTACGAGCAGTACTTC.